Shown below are 32 T cell receptor beta chains from a single sample sequenced in a study of T cell responses to AZD1222 COVID-19 vaccine. The table came from immunoSEQ multiplex PCR; TCRdb's copy has only in-frame clones and leaves some out. The sample consists of approximately 110,000 clones, over 75% of them appearing once. The specimen comprised peripheral blood, sampled on day 0 of AZD1222 vaccination. Receptors originate from an adult in good health.

V gene TRBV11-2 combines with J gene TRBJ2-3, with a possible D match to TRBD2 (5 bases). V shed 2 bases and J shed 2 bases, with 11 bases lying between them. The CDR3 loop spans 15 amino acids. In germline, CDR1 is SGHAT, CDR2 FQNNGV. The CDR3 reads CASSLIVANTDTQYF. CDR3 in DNA: TGTGCCAGCAGCTTAATTGTAGCGAACACAGATACGCAGTATTTT.

The chain has TRBV25-1 and TRBJ2-7, with D unresolved. V dropped 4 bases and J dropped 6 bases, with 10 bases sitting between them. This CDR3 is built from 12 residues. Germline CDR1 MGHDK, CDR2 SYGVNS. In nucleotides, the CDR3 is TGTGCCAGCAGTGGGTCCCACTCCGAGCAGTACTTC. This translates into CASSGSHSEQYF.

The table lists this clone with a count of one. This chain links TRBV7-2 with TRBJ1-2; possible D gene TRBD1, 6 bases. V was cut by 5 bases and J by 3 bases, with 25 bases left in between. This CDR3 spans 18 amino acids. Looked up from germline, CDR1 is SGHTA and CDR2 is FQGNSA. CDR3 region: CASSIHPFSTGTYYGYTF. In nucleotides, the CDR3 is TGTGCCAGCAGCATACATCCGTTTTCCACAGGGACGTACTATGGCTACACCTTC.

The chain employs TRBV5-1 and TRBJ2-5; D gene unclear. Germline loops: CDR1 SGHRS, CDR2 YFSETQ. The CDR3 spans 12 residues. Trimming cost V 2 bases and J 13 bases, with 15 bases left between them. The CDR3, as DNA: TGCGCCAGCAGCTTTGGTGGAACAGAGACGTACTTC. Translated, it gives CASSFGGTETYF.

The rearrangement links TRBV5-1 to TRBJ2-3; TRBD2 matches at 12 bases. CDR1 is SGHRS and CDR2 is YFSETQ in the germline V gene. V shed 4 bases and J 4 bases; nucleotides not matched to a gene: 10. The CDR3 loop spans 17 amino acids. Written as DNA, the CDR3 is TGCGCCAGCAGCAGGGACATACTAGCGGGGGGACCAGATACGCAGTATTTT. Translation: CASSRDILAGGPDTQYF.

This clone was detected once. The chain carries TRBV28 and TRBJ1-5; TRBD1 might be the D (5 bases). The germline V gene has CDR1 MDHEN and CDR2 SYDVKM. The CDR3 totals 16 residues. V was pared by 5 bases and J by 1 base, with 15 bases between. CDR3 loop: CASSAPRAGSNQPQHF. The DNA of the CDR3 is TGTGCCAGCAGTGCACCCAGGGCAGGGAGCAATCAGCCCCAGCATTTT.

This chain uses TRBV5-4 with TRBJ1-1; TRBD1 aligns across 7 bases. Trimming cost V 9 bases and J 11 bases; bases outside gene matches: 13. The germline V gene encodes CDR1 SGHNT and CDR2 YYREEE (reference sequence). This CDR3 has 12 residues. Here the CDR3 reads CATLDTGDRAFF. The CDR3 bases are TGTGCCACCCTAGACACAGGGGATCGCGCTTTCTTT.

This chain links TRBV5-1 with TRBJ1-1, with 8 nucleotides matching TRBD1. With 2 bases clipped from V and 4 bases from J, the junction kept 7 bases outside the gene matches. Germline V gene data show CDR1 as SGHRS and CDR2 as YFSETQ. This CDR3 is 15 amino acids long. CDR3: CASSFGRTGSTEAFF. Written as DNA, the CDR3 is TGCGCCAGCAGCTTTGGAAGGACAGGGTCCACTGAAGCTTTCTTT.

V usage is TRBV28 and J usage is TRBJ2-1; TRBD2 matches at 13 bases. The CDR3 runs 15 residues. Germline V gene sequence: CDR1 MDHEN, CDR2 SYDVKM. The V segment lost 6 bases and the J segment 9 bases; nucleotides outside the gene matches: 8. CDR3 sequence: CASRSTSGGATEQFF. The CDR3 DNA sequence: TGTGCCAGCAGGTCCACTAGCGGGGGGGCCACTGAGCAGTTCTTC.

The chain couples TRBV10-1 to TRBJ1-2; D unresolved. This CDR3 region has 12 residues. V was pared by 2 bases and J by 8 bases, with 9 bases between. Per germline, CDR1 WNHNN and CDR2 SYGVQD (reference sequence). CDR3 amino acids: CASSEITAGYTF. CDR3 coding DNA: TGCGCCAGCAGTGAGATTACAGCCGGCTACACCTTC.

This clone has just one count. This chain connects TRBV5-6 to TRBJ1-1; maybe TRBD1 (6 bases). Germline assignment: CDR1 SGHDT and CDR2 YYEEEE. The CDR3 runs 16 residues. V was cut by 0 bases and J by 0 bases, with 12 bases left in between. Here the CDR3 reads CASSLGVYRVNTEAFF. CDR3 in DNA: TGTGCCAGCAGCTTGGGGGTTTACAGGGTGAACACTGAAGCTTTCTTT.

The genes are TRBV5-5 and TRBJ2-1; 7 bases are shared with TRBD1. Germline assignment: CDR1 SGHKS and CDR2 YYEKEE (reference sequence). This CDR3 is 13 amino acids long. With V trimmed by 5 bases and J by 4 bases, 3 bases remained unmatched. CDR3: CASRGDRYNEQFF. Here the CDR3 DNA reads TGTGCCAGCAGGGGGGACAGATACAATGAGCAGTTCTTC.

This clone has just a few counts. V usage is TRBV15 and J usage is TRBJ1-2, with D tentatively TRBD1 (5 bases). Germline CDR1 reads LNHNV; CDR2 reads YYDKDF (reference sequence). The CDR3 has 14 amino acids. V lost 0 bases to trimming and J lost 5 bases, with 10 bases between them. The CDR3 spells CATSRDRQSYGYTF. Written as DNA, the CDR3 is TGTGCCACCAGCAGAGATCGACAGTCGTATGGCTACACCTTC.

The gene calls are TRBV3-1 (or the pseudogene TRBV3-2) and TRBJ1-6; 8 bases are shared with TRBD1. The germline V gene encodes CDR1 LGHDT and CDR2 YNNKEL (reference sequence). With V trimmed by 3 bases and J by 9 bases, 4 bases remained unmatched. The CDR3 contains 14 residues. The CDR3 spells CASSHGQGFSPLHF. In DNA, the CDR3 is TGTGCCAGCAGCCACGGACAGGGATTTTCACCCCTCCACTTT.

The chain combines TRBV5-6 with TRBJ2-7; maybe TRBD1 (6 bases). Germline V gene data show CDR1 as SGHDT and CDR2 as YYEEEE. The CDR3 is made up of 14 amino acids. V lost 7 bases, J lost 2 bases, and 16 bases lay in between. CDR3 sequence: CASAWGHPAYEQYF. Written as DNA, the CDR3 is TGTGCCAGCGCTTGGGGACATCCAGCCTACGAGCAGTACTTC.

A word on this clone: At one of its ends the junction is not consistent with the germline gene, which may arise from a read error. The rearrangement uses TRBV28 and TRBJ2-1; tentative D call: TRBD2 (6 bases). The CDR3 loop spans 12 amino acids. Germline V gene data show CDR1 as MDHEN and CDR2 as SYDVKM. CDR3 amino acids: CASRLKWGDSVF. CDR3 in DNA: TGTGCCAGCAGGCTAAAATGGGGGGATTCAGTCTTC.

This clone was detected once. V is TRBV5-1 and J is TRBJ2-2; D gene unclear. CDR1 is SGHRS, CDR2 YFSETQ, per germline. V was clipped by 1 base and J by 1 base, with 5 bases between them. The CDR3 has 14 residues. The CDR3 reads CASSLSENTGELFF. The CDR3 DNA is TGCGCCAGCAGCTTGTCGGAGAACACCGGGGAGCTGTTTTTT.

The chain uses TRBV11-2 and TRBJ2-3; the match to TRBD2 covers 11 bases. V was clipped by 0 bases and J by 6 bases; unmatched bases: 5. The CDR3 is 16 residues long. Germline V gene data show CDR1 as SGHAT and CDR2 as FQNNGV. The CDR3 protein is CASSLDSGGAGDTQYF. The CDR3 DNA follows: TGTGCCAGCAGCTTAGATAGCGGGGGGGCCGGGGATACGCAGTATTTT.

The V and J genes are TRBV2 and TRBJ2-5; no clear D. The CDR3 is 11 amino acids. The V end was cut by 9 bases, the J end by 4 bases, with 9 bases between. CDR1 and CDR2 from the germline V gene are SNHLY and FYNNEI. The CDR3 region has the DNA TGTGCCAGTGAAACCGGAGAGACCCAGTACTTC. Translating gives CASETGETQYF.

This chain connects TRBV9 to TRBJ2-3, with D maybe TRBD2 (5 bases). The V end lost 3 bases, the J end lost 1 base, and 6 bases lay between the germline ends. CDR3 length: 13 residues. CDR1 SGDLS and CDR2 YYNGEE come from the germline V gene. In nucleotides, the CDR3 is TGTGCCAGCAGCGCCGGGGGCACAGATACGCAGTATTTT. This sequence encodes CASSAGGTDTQYF.

There are many counts of this clone. This chain connects TRBV2 to TRBJ2-1; the D is unclear. The V end was cut by 5 bases, the J end by 0 bases, with 8 bases between. The CDR3 consists of 14 residues. Germline assignment: CDR1 SNHLY and CDR2 FYNNEI. Here the CDR3 reads CASSSDGSYNEQFF. The CDR3 coding sequence is TGTGCCAGCAGTTCCGACGGCTCCTACAATGAGCAGTTCTTC.

The rearrangement uses TRBV5-8 and TRBJ1-5; 7 nucleotides agree with TRBD1. CDR1 and CDR2 from the germline V gene are SGHTS and YDEGEE. The ends lost 3 bases at V and 3 bases at J; junction bases unmatched: 9. The CDR3 contains 16 residues. CDR3 loop: CASSSTGFTNNQPQHF. CDR3 sequence (DNA): TGTGCCAGCAGCTCGACAGGGTTTACAAACAATCAGCCCCAGCATTTT.

This chain links TRBV6-5 with TRBJ1-2; 8 positions match TRBD1. The CDR3 consists of 14 residues. V lost 5 bases to trimming and J lost 3 bases; unmatched junction nucleotides: 5. The germline CDR1 and CDR2 sequences are MNHEY and SVGAGI. The CDR3 reads CASSQQGGHYGYTF. The CDR3 nucleotides read TGTGCCAGCAGTCAACAGGGGGGACACTATGGCTACACCTTC.

The chain joins TRBV27 to TRBJ2-5; 7 bases agree with TRBD2. The junction had 14 bases not matched to a gene; V was cut back by 4 bases and J by 6 bases. The germline V gene has CDR1 MNHEY and CDR2 SMNVEV (reference sequence). The CDR3 is 16 residues long. The CDR3 spells CASSSIGGAGLQTQYF. CDR3 in DNA: TGTGCCAGCAGTTCCATAGGTGGAGCGGGGCTCCAGACCCAGTACTTC.

CDR3 in amino acids: CASSTGETQYF. CDR3 DNA: TGTGCCAGCTCAACGGGGGAGACCCAGTACTTC. V usage is TRBV18 and J usage is TRBJ2-5; the D gene is possibly TRBD2 (5 bases). Germline values: CDR1 KGHSH, CDR2 LQKENI. V shed 5 bases and J shed 5 bases, with 6 bases lying between them. The length of the CDR3 is 11 residues.

The chain recombines TRBV24-1 with TRBJ2-6, with 9 bases matching TRBD2. The CDR3 totals 18 residues. The germline gives CDR1 KGHDR, CDR2 SFDVKD. V lost 7 bases and J lost 2; bases outside the gene matches: 11. CDR3 nucleotides: TGTGCCACCAGCCCCATGGCGGGGGGGGGCCCTGGGGCCAACGTCCTGACTTTC. It translates to CATSPMAGGGPGANVLTF.

CDR3 sequence: CASSLLSSMNTEAFF. The CDR3 coding sequence is TGTGCCAGCAGCTTGTTAAGTTCGATGAACACTGAAGCTTTCTTT. The chain recombines TRBV7-2 with TRBJ1-1, with D hard to call. Between the trimmed V and J ends, which lost 3 bases and 0 bases, there was a span of 11 bases. This CDR3 is 15 amino acids long. Germline V lookup: CDR1 SGHTA, CDR2 FQGNSA.

This rearrangement joins TRBV28 to TRBJ1-4, with D possibly being TRBD1 (5 bases). This CDR3 spans 13 amino acids. CDR1 is MDHEN, CDR2 SYDVKM, per germline. Trimming pared 6 bases from V and 1 base from J, leaving 6 bases between. The CDR3 here is CASSQGTNEKLFF. CDR3 bases: TGTGCCAGCAGCCAGGGAACTAATGAAAAACTGTTTTTT.

This chain connects TRBV7-2 to TRBJ1-1; D is perhaps TRBD1 (6 bases). This CDR3 comprises 14 residues. Trimming removed 1 base from V and 11 bases from J, with 17 bases in between. Germline CDR1 SGHTA, CDR2 FQGNSA. The CDR3 reads CASSLDPPGGQAFF. The CDR3 coding sequence is TGTGCCAGCAGCTTAGATCCCCCTGGGGGGCAGGCTTTCTTT.

The chain carries TRBV28 and TRBJ1-6, with a possible D match to TRBD1 (6 bases). V gave up 5 bases and J gave up 2 bases, with 16 bases separating them. CDR3 length: 17 amino acids. Germline V gene data show CDR1 as MDHEN and CDR2 as SYDVKM. The CDR3 DNA follows: TGTGCCAGCAGTATCCAACAGGGAGGGACCTATAATTCACCCCTCCACTTT. Translated, it gives CASSIQQGGTYNSPLHF.

This clone was picked up one time. CDR3 in DNA: TGTGCCAGCAGCCACGCGGGACTGGAACGCGTCCTGACTTTC. It translates to CASSHAGLERVLTF. The chain uses TRBV7-2 and TRBJ2-6; D perhaps matches TRBD2 (6 bases). Germline V gene lookup returns CDR1 SGHTA and CDR2 FQGNSA. The CDR3 runs to 14 residues. With 5 bases removed from V and 12 bases from J, the gap between germline ends came to 17 bases.

This rearrangement joins TRBV7-3 to TRBJ2-2; D gene ambiguous. The V and J ends lost 5 bases and 1 base respectively, with 5 bases between them. CDR3 length: 13 amino acids. Germline-derived CDR1 and CDR2 are SGHTA and FQGTGA. CDR3 amino acids: CASSLGNTGELFF. Here the CDR3 DNA reads TGTGCCAGCAGCCTCGGGAACACCGGGGAGCTGTTTTTT.